Sequencing of this T cell receptor beta chain was carried out in a study of CD8+ T cells in alopecia areata. General study points: Higher clonality and more expanded CD8+ clones appeared in lesional than normal scalp.

This clone was found a few times. The antigen is not known. Extracted RNA was reverse transcribed into cDNA, the sequencing template. The repertoire was sequenced with immunoSEQ multiplex PCR; TCRdb's copy has only in-frame clones and lacks some. The table lists approximately 130,000 clones, about 50% of them singletons. The investigators collected lesional scalp punch biopsies and peripheral blood from alopecia areata patients. Germline V gives CDR1 SGHDT, CDR2 YYEEEE. Deletions cut 1 base from V and 2 bases from J, with 0 bases between. The CDR3 sequence is 11 residues long. Source material: NKG2D-low CD8+ T cells sorted from blood. This clonotype was sampled from a human donor with alopecia areata. This rearrangement joins TRBV5-6 to TRBJ1-1; D gene unclear. This CDR3 reads CASSLNTEAFF. CDR3 coding DNA: TGTGCCAGCAGCTTGAACACTGAAGCTTTCTTT.